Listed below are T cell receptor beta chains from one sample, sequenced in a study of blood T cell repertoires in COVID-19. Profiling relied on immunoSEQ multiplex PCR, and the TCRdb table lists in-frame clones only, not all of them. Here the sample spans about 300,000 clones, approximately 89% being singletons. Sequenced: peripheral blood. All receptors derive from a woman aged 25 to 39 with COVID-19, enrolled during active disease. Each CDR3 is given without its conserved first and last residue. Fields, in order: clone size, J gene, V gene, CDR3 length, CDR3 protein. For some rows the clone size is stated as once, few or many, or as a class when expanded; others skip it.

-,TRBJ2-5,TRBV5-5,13,ASSPLEGLRETQY
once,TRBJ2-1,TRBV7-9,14,ASSFVGTSSLNEQF
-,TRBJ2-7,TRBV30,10,AWSPSGGEQY
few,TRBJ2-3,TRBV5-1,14,ASSLTSAGQTDTQY
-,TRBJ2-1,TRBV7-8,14,ASSSLDRITYNEQF
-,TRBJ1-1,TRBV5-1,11,ASSTGFIDEAF
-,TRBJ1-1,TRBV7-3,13,ASSPDGSEGTEAF
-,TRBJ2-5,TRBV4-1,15,ASSQEAGSGPRKTQY
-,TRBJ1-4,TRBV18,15,ASSKGQGLATNEKLF
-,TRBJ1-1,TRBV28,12,ASSPSRGVYVAF
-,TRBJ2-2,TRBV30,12,AWSVSGGTGELF
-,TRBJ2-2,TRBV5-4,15,ASSFIAGEVRNGELF
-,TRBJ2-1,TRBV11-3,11,ASSSDNYNEQF
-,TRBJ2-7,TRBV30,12,AWGVAGGLYEQY
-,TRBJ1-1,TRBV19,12,ASSQDRRNTEAF
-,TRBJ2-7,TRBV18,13,ASSPPSRSSYEQY
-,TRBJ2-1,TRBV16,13,ASSQALGVQDEQF
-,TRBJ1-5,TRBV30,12,AWSKGEGGEPQH
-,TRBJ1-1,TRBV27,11,ASSRTSVTEAF
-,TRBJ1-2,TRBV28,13,ASSLSRVINYGYT
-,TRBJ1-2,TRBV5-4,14,ASSLPAGLGNYGYT
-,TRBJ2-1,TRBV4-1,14,ASSQGGGRAYNEQF
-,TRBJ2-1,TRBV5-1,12,ASAWTGSYNEQF
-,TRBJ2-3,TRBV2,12,ASRLAGAIDTQY
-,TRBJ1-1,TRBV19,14,ASTPMLRTGETLAF
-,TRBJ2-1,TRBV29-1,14,SVEYGRGQGVNEQF
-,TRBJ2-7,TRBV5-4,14,ASSFGIAGGPYEQY
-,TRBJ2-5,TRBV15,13,ATSTERTGLETQY
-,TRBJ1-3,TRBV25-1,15,ASSELGRDVAGNTIY
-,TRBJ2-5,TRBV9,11,ASSVMAQGDQY
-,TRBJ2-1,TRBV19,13,ASSQQGADMDEQF
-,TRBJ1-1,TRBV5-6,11,ASSPGATREAF
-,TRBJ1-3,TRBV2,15,ASSPPAGTGSGNTIY
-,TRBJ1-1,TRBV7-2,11,ASSLDPGTEAF
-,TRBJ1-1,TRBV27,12,ASSTRGTNTEAF
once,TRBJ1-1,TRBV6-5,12,ASSSVQRNTEAF
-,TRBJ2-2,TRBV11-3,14,ASSKNGGVFAGELF
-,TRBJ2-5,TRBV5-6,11,ASSLVVRETQY
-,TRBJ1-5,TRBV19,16,ASSIGGDRPSSNQPQH
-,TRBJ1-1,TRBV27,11,ASSIIRGREAF
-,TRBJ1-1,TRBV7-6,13,ASSLGGHVNTEAF
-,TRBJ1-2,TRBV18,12,ASSSSGGDYGYT
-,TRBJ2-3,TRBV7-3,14,ASSRLAGEFTDTQY
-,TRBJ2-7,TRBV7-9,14,ASSLWARGGSYEQY
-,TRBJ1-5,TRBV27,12,ASSRDRADQPQH
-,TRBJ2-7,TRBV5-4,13,ASSRELAGSYEQY
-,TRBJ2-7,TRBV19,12,ASSIQAVPYEQY
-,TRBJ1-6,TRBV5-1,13,ASSLTTGSSDSLH
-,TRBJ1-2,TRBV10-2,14,ASSEPGGANPYGYT
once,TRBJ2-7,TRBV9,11,ASSETSGYEQY
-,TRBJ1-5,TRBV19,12,ASSIELSNQPQH
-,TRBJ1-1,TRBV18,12,ASSPENRGLVAF
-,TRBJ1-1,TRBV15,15,ATSRGGRGGSNTEAF
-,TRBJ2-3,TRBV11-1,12,ASSPDEGTDTQY
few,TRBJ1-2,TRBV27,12,ASGGTGGRHGYT
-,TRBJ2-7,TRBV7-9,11,ASSAGWVREQY
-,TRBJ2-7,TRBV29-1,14,SVRGLGSGNNYEQY